The 6 T cell receptor beta chains in this list originate from one sample, sequenced in a study of technical replicates of blood from several donors. This table comes from immunoSEQ multiplex PCR, and its TCRdb copy is limited to in-frame clones, with some not included. Of under 85,000 clones listed, about 97% are singletons. The sample taken for sequencing was T cells isolated from PBMCs. Receptors were obtained from a human donor in good health.

The genes are TRBV5-5 and TRBJ1-3; 10 bases line up with TRBD1. CDR1 is SGHKS and CDR2 is YYEKEE in the germline V gene (reference sequence). J was trimmed by 2 bases and V by 4 bases; bases with no gene match: 12. This CDR3 has 18 amino acids. CDR3 nucleotides: TGTGCCAGCAGCCTCCGGGCACCCGGGACAGGGGCTGGAAACACCATATATTTT. As protein: CASSLRAPGTGAGNTIYF.

The chain links TRBV29-1 to TRBJ1-2; D gene uncertain. The V end lost 4 bases, the J end lost 12 bases, and 18 bases lay between the germline ends. The CDR3 runs to 12 residues. Germline assignment: CDR1 SQVTM and CDR2 ANQGSEA. The CDR3, as DNA: TGCAGCGTTGTATCTTTGGACGGCGGGGACACCTTC. Its translation: CSVVSLDGGDTF.

The CDR3 reads CASSQDPYSSGANVLTF. CDR3 DNA: TGTGCCAGCAGCCAAGATCCATACAGCTCTGGGGCCAACGTCCTGACTTTC. This chain connects TRBV4-2 to TRBJ2-6; no firm D call. Deletions cut 0 bases from V and 0 bases from J, with 9 bases between. Germline values: CDR1 LGHNA, CDR2 YNFKEQ. This CDR3 region has 17 residues.

V is TRBV27 and J is TRBJ2-5; 7 bases map to TRBD1. CDR3 length: 13 amino acids. Per the germline V gene, CDR1 is MNHEY and CDR2 is SMNVEV (reference sequence). Trimming removed 2 bases from V and 3 bases from J; junction bases left unmatched: 0. The DNA for the CDR3 is TGTGCCAGCAGTTTAGACAGGGAAGAGACCCAGTACTTC. Encoded protein: CASSLDREETQYF.

The chain carries TRBV18 and TRBJ2-4, with 7 bases that match TRBD1. J was trimmed by 8 bases and V by 2 bases; bases with no gene match: 6. The CDR3 length is 14 residues. CDR1 KGHSH and CDR2 LQKENI come from the germline V gene. The CDR3 reads CASSPGSGGYIQYF. CDR3 DNA sequence: TGTGCCAGCTCACCAGGGTCAGGGGGTTACATTCAGTACTTC.

V is TRBV27 and J is TRBJ1-1; no firm D call. Germline values: CDR1 MNHEY, CDR2 SMNVEV (reference sequence). V lost 3 bases and J 7 bases, leaving 12 bases between the germline ends. This CDR3 is 13 amino acids long. The CDR3 loop reads CASSFTGSLEAFF. The CDR3 bases are TGTGCCAGCAGTTTCACCGGGTCTCTTGAAGCTTTCTTT.